The 28 T cell receptor beta chains reported below all come from one sample, sequenced in a study of blood T cell repertoires in COVID-19. Clones were sequenced by immunoSEQ multiplex PCR, and TCRdb holds only the in-frame ones, with some missing. Of fewer than 300,000 clones listed, about four fifths are singletons. Sequenced material: peripheral blood. The receptor source for this set is a woman aged 18-29 years with acute or convalescent COVID-19.

V and J are TRBV29-1 and TRBJ2-1; TRBD2 aligns across 8 bases. Germline values: CDR1 SQVTM, CDR2 ANQGSEA. The CDR3 is made up of 15 amino acids. Unmatched junction bases numbered 7, after V lost 2 bases and J lost 4 bases. CDR3 sequence (DNA): TGCAGCGTTGAACTTAGCGGGGCGATTTACAATGAGCAGTTCTTC. Protein: CSVELSGAIYNEQFF.

The CDR3 here is CASSEYRQVLSGANVLTF. The CDR3, as DNA: TGCGCCAGCAGCGAATACCGACAGGTTCTCTCTGGGGCCAACGTCCTGACTTTC. This sequence joins TRBV5-1 and TRBJ2-6; tentatively, D is TRBD1 (6 bases). Trimming removed 4 bases from V and 0 bases from J, with 17 bases in between. Germline CDR1 is SGHRS and CDR2 is YFSETQ. CDR3 length: 18 amino acids. The full variable domain, its missing parts supplied by reference TRBV5-1 and TRBJ2-6, is KAGVTQTPRYLIKTRGQQVTLSCSPISGHRSVSWYQQTPGQGLQFLFEYFSETQRNKGNFPGRFSGRQFSNSRSEMNVSTLELGDSALYLCASSEYRQVLSGANVLTFGAGSRLTVL.

The J gene is TRBJ1-1, the V gene TRBV12-3 or TRBV12-4, with TRBD1 matching over 8 bases. CDR3 size: 13 residues. J gave up 4 bases and V 4 bases, and 2 bases lay outside the gene matches. In DNA, the CDR3 is TGTGCCAGCAGTTCAGGGGGCGGCACTGAAGCTTTCTTT. Translated, it gives CASSSGGGTEAFF.

The chain employs TRBV27 and TRBJ2-1, with 11 bases that match TRBD2. With V trimmed by 8 bases and J by 2 bases, 2 bases remained unmatched. Germline lookup yields CDR1 MNHEY and CDR2 SMNVEV (reference sequence). The CDR3 runs 14 residues. This CDR3 is CASGSGRAYNEQFF. CDR3 in DNA: TGTGCCAGCGGTAGCGGGAGGGCCTACAATGAGCAGTTCTTC.

This chain connects TRBV12-5 to TRBJ1-5; no firm D call. Trimming took off 5 bases at V and 7 bases at J, with 6 bases between the two ends. Per the germline V gene, CDR1 is LGHNT and CDR2 is FRNRAP. This CDR3 region has 11 residues. The CDR3 DNA is TGTGCTAGTGGTCTACGGCAGCCCCAGCATTTT. Encoded protein: CASGLRQPQHF. The whole variable domain, filled in from reference TRBV12-5 and TRBJ1-5, reads DARVTQTPRHKVTEMGQEVTMRCQPILGHNTVFWYRQTMMQGLELLAYFRNRAPLDDSGMPKDRFSAEMPDATLATLKIQPSEPRDSAVYFCASGLRQPQHFGDGTRLSIL.

The chain links TRBV11-2 to TRBJ1-2; the D gene is possibly TRBD1 (6 bases). The CDR3 sequence is 14 residues long. Trimming left V 0 bases short and J 8 bases short, with 13 bases between. Germline V gene sequence: CDR1 SGHAT, CDR2 FQNNGV. In nucleotides, the CDR3 is TGTGCCAGCAGCTTAGATGCGGGGGCGACAGGCTACACCTTC. Its protein is CASSLDAGATGYTF.

About this clone: This sample includes further DNA sequences coding for the same CDR3. The chain has TRBV28 and TRBJ2-7; D is perhaps TRBD2 (6 bases). Trimming cost V 3 bases and J 0 bases, with 9 bases left between them. This CDR3 region has 14 residues. The germline V gene has CDR1 MDHEN and CDR2 SYDVKM. The DNA for the CDR3 is TGTGCCAGCAGTTTTGGGAGGAGCTCCTACGAGCAGTACTTC. Protein sequence: CASSFGRSSYEQYF.

The chain couples TRBV13 to TRBJ1-4, with no clear D. The V gene's germline CDR1 is PRHDT and CDR2 FYEKMQ (reference sequence). The CDR3 has 14 amino acids. V lost 5 bases and J lost 3, with 10 bases in between. CDR3 bases: TGTGCCAGCAGCACTCGGTCTTCTAATGAAAAACTGTTTTTT. Encoded protein: CASSTRSSNEKLFF.

The chain employs TRBV18 and TRBJ2-2; no reliable D call. In germline, CDR1 is KGHSH, CDR2 LQKENI. Trimming removed 4 bases at V and 1 base at J, with 7 bases between. This CDR3 comprises 14 residues. This CDR3 is CASSLLENTGELFF. For the CDR3, the DNA is TGTGCCAGCTCACTTCTAGAGAACACCGGGGAGCTGTTTTTT.

CDR3: CASSPPGIGELFF. The CDR3 region has the DNA TGCGCCAGCAGTCCGCCGGGGATCGGGGAGCTGTTTTTT. The chain carries TRBV23-1 and TRBJ2-2, with D perhaps TRBD2 (5 bases). TRBV23-1 is identified as an open reading frame with a role that is uncertain. The CDR3 contains 13 residues. With 4 bases removed from V and 7 bases from J, the gap between germline ends came to 10 bases.

V gene TRBV25-1 combines with J gene TRBJ2-1, with TRBD2 matching 8 bases. CDR1 and CDR2 from the germline V gene are MGHDK and SYGVNS. The CDR3 runs to 14 residues. With V trimmed by 3 bases and J by 10 bases, 8 bases remained unmatched. This CDR3 reads CASSEGKAGGEQFF. For the CDR3, the DNA is TGTGCCAGCAGTGAGGGAAAGGCGGGAGGAGAGCAGTTCTTC.

The J gene is TRBJ1-1, the V gene TRBV11-2; 8 nucleotides match TRBD1. The trim removed 2 bases at V and 4 bases at J, leaving 3 bases unmatched. From germline, CDR1 is SGHAT and CDR2 FQNNGV. The CDR3 length is 14 residues. CDR3 coding DNA: TGTGCCAGCAGCTTAAGGACAGGGTCCACTGAAGCTTTCTTT. It codes for CASSLRTGSTEAFF.

The chain uses TRBV27 and TRBJ1-1; the D is unclear. Germline lookup yields CDR1 MNHEY and CDR2 SMNVEV (reference sequence). V was shortened by 8 bases and J by 1 base, with 14 bases between the two germline ends. The CDR3 has 14 residues. The chain's CDR3 is CASHELRENTEAFF. CDR3 nucleotides: TGTGCCAGCCATGAACTTCGGGAGAACACTGAAGCTTTCTTT.

The chain carries TRBV4-2 and TRBJ2-1, with D maybe TRBD2 (6 bases). Between the trimmed V and J ends, which lost 1 base and 8 bases, there was a span of 21 bases. In germline, CDR1 is LGHNA, CDR2 YNFKEQ. The CDR3 length is 17 residues. This CDR3 reads CASSQGPGLLSAHEQFF. CDR3 in DNA: TGTGCCAGCAGCCAAGGACCGGGACTCCTCTCGGCCCATGAGCAGTTCTTC.

The V call is TRBV9, the J call TRBJ2-3; 7 bases fit TRBD1. This CDR3 has 14 amino acids. Germline V lookup: CDR1 SGDLS, CDR2 YYNGEE. V was clipped by 1 base and J by 6 bases; unmatched bases: 5. This CDR3 reads CASSVSDRTDTQYF. The DNA of the CDR3 is TGTGCCAGCAGCGTATCGGACAGGACCGATACGCAGTATTTT.

This sequence joins TRBV28 and TRBJ1-1, with D perhaps TRBD1 (5 bases). V lost 2 bases and J 4 bases, leaving 11 bases between the germline ends. The CDR3 totals 14 residues. Germline loops: CDR1 MDHEN, CDR2 SYDVKM. The CDR3 nucleotides are TGTGCCAGCAGTTTAGGGGGGTTGAGCACTGAAGCTTTCTTT. Its translation is CASSLGGLSTEAFF.

The chain is built from TRBV5-1 and TRBJ2-2; D might be TRBD1 (6 bases). Germline V gives CDR1 SGHRS, CDR2 YFSETQ. V lost 4 bases and J 6 bases, leaving 16 bases between the germline ends. The CDR3 spans 15 residues. CDR3 nucleotide sequence: TGCGCCAGCAGCACGGGTCAGGGGCCCGCCGGGGAGCTGTTTTTT. Translation: CASSTGQGPAGELFF.

A few counts support this clone. The chain carries TRBV6-2 or TRBV6-3 and TRBJ1-5, with TRBD1 as a possible D gene (6 bases). The V and J ends lost 2 bases and 1 base respectively, with 21 bases between them. This CDR3 is 19 amino acids long. The germline gives CDR1 MNHEY, CDR2 SVGEGT. CDR3 sequence: CASSYPSRRWDTSNQPQHF. In nucleotides, the CDR3 is TGTGCCAGCAGTTACCCCTCCCGGAGGTGGGACACAAGCAATCAGCCCCAGCATTTT.

The chain carries TRBV11-2 and TRBJ1-2; no firm D call. The CDR3 consists of 15 residues. V was cut by 3 bases and J by 0 bases, with 11 bases left in between. Germline V CDR1 and CDR2: SGHAT, FQNNGV. The DNA of the CDR3 is TGTGCCAGCAGCTTCAGCAGGAGGGCTAACTATGGCTACACCTTC. Amino acid sequence: CASSFSRRANYGYTF. Filled out from reference TRBV11-2 and TRBJ1-2, the complete variable domain reads EAGVAQSPRYKIIEKRQSVAFWCNPISGHATLYWYQQILGQGPKLLIQFQNNGVVDDSQLPKDRFSAERLKGVDSTLKIQPAKLEDSAVYLCASSFSRRANYGYTFGSGTRLTVV.

The chain recombines TRBV6-1 with TRBJ2-1, with 11 positions matching TRBD2. The CDR3 has 15 residues. The V segment lost 5 bases and the J segment 9 bases; nucleotides outside the gene matches: 9. Germline lookup yields CDR1 MNHNS and CDR2 SASEGT. CDR3 sequence: CASSSYSGRAVEQFF. The CDR3 DNA sequence: TGTGCCAGCAGTTCCTATAGCGGGAGGGCGGTTGAGCAGTTCTTC.

The chain couples TRBV19 to TRBJ1-1; the match to TRBD1 covers 9 bases. CDR3 length: 15 residues. Losses at the gene ends were 7 bases for V and 4 bases for J; bases not matched to a gene: 10. The V gene's germline CDR1 is LNHDA and CDR2 SQIVND (reference sequence). The CDR3 sequence is CASNVPGTGRTEAFF. Here the CDR3 DNA reads TGTGCCAGTAACGTCCCCGGGACAGGGCGCACTGAAGCTTTCTTT.

This chain links TRBV5-5 with TRBJ2-2, with 9 nucleotides matching TRBD2. The CDR3 is made up of 15 amino acids. J gave up 5 bases and V 4 bases, and 6 bases lay outside the gene matches. The V gene's germline CDR1 is SGHKS and CDR2 YYEKEE (reference sequence). CDR3 sequence (DNA): TGTGCCAGCAGCAGCGGGAGGTTCTGGACCGGGGAGCTGTTTTTT. This translates into CASSSGRFWTGELFF.

The rearrangement uses TRBV19 and TRBJ2-3, with 12 bases aligning to TRBD1. With 5 bases clipped from V and 5 bases from J, the junction kept 2 bases outside the gene matches. This CDR3 is built from 14 residues. Germline CDR1 is LNHDA and CDR2 is SQIVND (reference sequence). For the CDR3, the DNA is TGTGCCAGTAGTCGGGACAGGGGGCAAGATACGCAGTATTTT. It is translated as CASSRDRGQDTQYF.

The chain links TRBV4-3 to TRBJ1-6, with TRBD1 matching 8 bases. Germline V gene data show CDR1 as LGHNA and CDR2 as YSLEER. This CDR3 is 18 amino acids long. V lost 4 bases, J lost 0 bases, and 8 bases stayed unmatched. The CDR3 bases are TGCGCCAGCAGCCGAGAACGGACAGGGAGCTCCTATAATTCACCCCTCCACTTT. The encoded protein is CASSRERTGSSYNSPLHF.

This clone was seen a few times. The chain combines TRBV5-1 with TRBJ2-7, with 9 bases identical to TRBD2. The J segment lost 4 bases and the V segment lost 2 bases, leaving 10 bases of the junction unmatched. The germline gives CDR1 SGHRS, CDR2 YFSETQ. This CDR3 has 16 residues. The CDR3 loop reads CASSLSPGTSQYEQYF. The CDR3 nucleotides are TGCGCCAGCAGCTTAAGTCCCGGGACTAGCCAGTACGAGCAGTACTTC. Full variable domain (outside the CDR3, taken from reference TRBV5-1 and TRBJ2-7): KAGVTQTPRYLIKTRGQQVTLSCSPISGHRSVSWYQQTPGQGLQFLFEYFSETQRNKGNFPGRFSGRQFSNSRSEMNVSTLELGDSALYLCASSLSPGTSQYEQYFGPGTRLTVT.

This clone has a handful of counts. The genes are TRBV20-1 and TRBJ1-2; D is uncertain. The CDR3 loop spans 11 amino acids. CDR1 and CDR2 (germline): DFQATT, SNEGSKA (reference sequence). The V end was cut by 0 bases, the J end by 7 bases, with 6 bases between. The CDR3 sequence is CSARDHFGYTF. CDR3 in DNA: TGCAGTGCTAGAGATCATTTTGGCTACACCTTC.

V and J are TRBV5-6 and TRBJ2-3, with a weak D call TRBD1 (5 bases). This CDR3 region has 12 residues. Deletions cut 5 bases from V and 2 bases from J, with 6 bases between. Germline assignment: CDR1 SGHDT and CDR2 YYEEEE. The CDR3 region is CASRQDTDTQYF. CDR3 nucleotide sequence: TGTGCCAGCAGACAGGACACAGATACGCAGTATTTT.

The sample holds one count of this clone. The gene calls are TRBV5-1 and TRBJ2-7; 11 bases line up with TRBD2. The germline V gene encodes CDR1 SGHRS and CDR2 YFSETQ. Trimming at V came to 8 bases and at J to 3 bases, leaving 7 bases not matched to a gene. The CDR3 extends over 14 amino acids. CDR3 in DNA: TGCGCCAGGAAGTCCGGGACTAGCGGCTACGAGCAGTACTTC. Translation: CARKSGTSGYEQYF.